Following are 25 T cell receptor beta chains from one sample sequenced in a study of CD8 T cells in Susac syndrome. cDNA came from around 0.5 to 1 ug RNA primed by random hexamers. MiXCR, applied by TCRdb to the immunoSEQ multiplex PCR reads, yields one record per CDR3 protein. The sample shows nearly 25,000 distinct CDR3 sequences, 85% to 95% of them seen only once. Sequencing input: CD8+ T cells from PBMCs. The receptors were gathered from a human donor with Susac syndrome.

The chain uses TRBV28 and TRBJ1-2, with D perhaps matching TRBD1 (5 bases). Looked up from germline, CDR1 is MDHEN and CDR2 is SYDVKM. The CDR3 loop spans 16 amino acids. The ends were cut back, 2 bases at V and 0 bases at J, with 13 bases in the middle. CDR3 protein: CASSLEVIGANYGYTF. CDR3 in DNA: TGTGCCAGCAGTTTAGAGGTGATAGGGGCTAACTATGGCTACACCTTC.

The rearrangement links TRBV4-1 to TRBJ1-2; 8 nucleotides line up with TRBD1. Germline assignment: CDR1 MGHRA and CDR2 YSYEKL. CDR3 length: 16 residues. V gave up 3 bases and J gave up 2 bases; unmatched junction bases: 8. CDR3 protein: CASSHRTGDRNYGYTF. The CDR3 bases are TGCGCCAGCAGCCACCGAACGGGGGACAGGAACTATGGCTACACCTTC.

This chain joins TRBV4-1 and TRBJ1-6, with 8 bases identical to TRBD1. The CDR3 has 15 residues. In germline, CDR1 is MGHRA, CDR2 YSYEKL. Trimming cost V 1 base and J 9 bases; bases outside gene matches: 5. The CDR3 region has the DNA TGCGCCAGCAGCCAAGGGACAGGGTACATTTCACCCCTCCACTTT. Amino acids: CASSQGTGYISPLHF.

The rearrangement links TRBV6-2 or TRBV6-3 to TRBJ2-7, with D possibly matching TRBD1 (5 bases). Deletions cut 4 bases from V and 1 base from J, with 17 bases between. This CDR3 is built from 16 residues. Germline assignment: CDR1 MNHEY and CDR2 SVGEGT. The CDR3: CASSSRVYGVSYEQYF. The CDR3 coding sequence is TGTGCCAGCAGTTCCAGGGTGTATGGCGTTTCCTACGAGCAGTACTTC.

V gene TRBV12-3 or TRBV12-4 combines with J gene TRBJ1-1, with D hard to call. CDR3 size: 16 residues. The V gene lost 5 bases and the J gene lost 4 bases, with 20 bases spanning the gap. The CDR3 here is CASSQGQRWEGTEAFF. CDR3 in DNA: TGTGCCAGCAGTCAAGGGCAACGTTGGGAGGGCACTGAAGCTTTCTTT.

The chain carries TRBV6-5 and TRBJ1-6; D gene uncertain. V was cut by 6 bases and J by 8 bases, with 17 bases left in between. The CDR3 is 15 residues long. From germline, CDR1 is MNHEY and CDR2 SVGAGI. CDR3 nucleotide sequence: TGTGCCAGCAGCCTGCGGGAGTATAAGGATTCACCCCTCCACTTT. This gives the protein CASSLREYKDSPLHF.

The gene calls are TRBV30 and TRBJ2-5, with D perhaps matching TRBD2 (8 bases). The V end was cut by 1 base, the J end by 11 bases, with 23 bases between. The CDR3 sequence is 15 residues long. From germline, CDR1 is GTSNPN and CDR2 SVGIG (reference sequence). CDR3 DNA: TGTGCCTGGAGTGAGGGGGCGGCGGGGGGCCTTACTCAGTACTTC. Protein sequence: CAWSEGAAGGLTQYF.

Only one count was recorded for this clonotype. The chain recombines TRBV27 with TRBJ1-5; 8 bases line up with TRBD1. The CDR3 has 16 amino acids. From germline, CDR1 is MNHEY and CDR2 SMNVEV (reference sequence). V lost 1 base, J lost 7 bases, and 9 bases stayed unmatched. CDR3 nucleotides: TGTGCCAGCAGTTTATTACCCACAGGGGGTCTACAGCCCCAGCATTTT. Encoded protein: CASSLLPTGGLQPQHF.

CDR3 nucleotide sequence: TGTGCCAGCAGCTTAAAGGGCAGTCGCACAGATACGCAGTATTTT. It codes for CASSLKGSRTDTQYF. This chain connects TRBV13 to TRBJ2-3, with D unresolved. Trimming shortened V by 2 bases and J by 1 base, and 10 bases separated the two germline ends. The CDR3 has 15 amino acids. Germline values: CDR1 PRHDT, CDR2 FYEKMQ (reference sequence).

V is TRBV6-2 or TRBV6-3 and J is TRBJ2-1, with 10 bases lining up with TRBD2. This CDR3 region has 17 residues. Germline assignment: CDR1 MNHEY and CDR2 SVGEGT. V gave up 2 bases and J gave up 0 bases; unmatched junction bases: 4. The CDR3 nucleotides are TGTGCCAGCAGTTACGAACTAGCGGGGAGCTCCTACAATGAGCAGTTCTTC. This sequence encodes CASSYELAGSSYNEQFF.

The chain carries TRBV6-6 and TRBJ1-1; TRBD1 matches at 9 bases. The CDR3 spans 13 residues. After removal of 6 bases from V and 3 bases from J, the junction contained 2 bases not matched to a gene. Germline CDR1 MNHNY, CDR2 SVGAGI (reference sequence). In DNA, the CDR3 is TGTGCCAGCAGCGACAGGGGGGACACTGAAGCTTTCTTT. This encodes CASSDRGDTEAFF.

The chain employs TRBV5-4 and TRBJ2-7, with D tentatively TRBD1 or TRBD2 (5 bases each). There are 12 residues in the CDR3. CDR1 and CDR2 from the germline V gene are SGHNT and YYREEE (reference sequence). V was pared by 4 bases and J by 5 bases, with 10 bases between. The CDR3 DNA reads TGTGCCAGCAGCCCGCAGGGAGACGAGCAGTACTTC. Translating it yields CASSPQGDEQYF. Combining the CDR3 with reference TRBV5-4 and TRBJ2-7 gives the whole variable domain ETGVTQSPTHLIKTRGQQVTLRCSSQSGHNTVSWYQQALGQGPQFIFQYYREEENGRGNFPPRFSGLQFPNYSSELNVNALELDDSALYLCASSPQGDEQYFGPGTRLTVT.

The gene calls are TRBV27 and TRBJ2-2, with 7 bases identical to TRBD2. The V gene end was trimmed by 2 bases and the J gene end by 1 base; junction bases not matched to a gene: 10. Germline CDR1 MNHEY, CDR2 SMNVEV (reference sequence). The CDR3 sequence is 18 residues long. The CDR3 here is CASSLVLGGIKNTGELFF. The CDR3 coding sequence is TGTGCCAGCAGTTTAGTGTTGGGGGGGATAAAGAACACCGGGGAGCTGTTTTTT.

This chain uses TRBV3-1 with TRBJ2-1; TRBD2 agrees at 8 bases. Trimming took 2 bases from V and 6 from J; bases not matched to a gene: 6. Germline lookup yields CDR1 LGHDT and CDR2 YNNKEL (reference sequence). This CDR3 contains 15 residues. CDR3 sequence reads: CASSQQAGVLNEQFF. The CDR3 DNA is TGTGCCAGCAGCCAACAAGCGGGGGTCCTCAATGAGCAGTTCTTC.

This clonotype was recorded once. This sequence joins TRBV6-2 or TRBV6-3 and TRBJ1-2; no definite D call. The length of the CDR3 is 15 residues. V dropped 2 bases and J dropped 3 bases, with 13 bases sitting between them. CDR1 is MNHEY and CDR2 is SVGEGT in the germline V gene. The CDR3 DNA reads as TGTGCCAGCAGTTACAGCTCGGAGGACTACTATGGCTACACCTTC. Its protein is CASSYSSEDYYGYTF.

This clonotype has just a few counts. The CDR3 DNA reads TGTGCCAGCAGTCCGATTGGGAGTAACAATGAGCAGTTCTTC. It encodes CASSPIGSNNEQFF. The chain is built from TRBV28 and TRBJ2-1; D perhaps matches TRBD2 (5 bases). Germline loops: CDR1 MDHEN, CDR2 SYDVKM. V gave up 5 bases and J gave up 5 bases, with 13 bases separating them. The CDR3 sequence is 14 residues long. The full variable domain, rest sourced from reference TRBV28 and TRBJ2-1, is DVKVTQSSRYLVKRTGEKVFLECVQDMDHENMFWYRQDPGLGLRLIYFSYDVKMKEKGDIPEGYSVSREKKERFSLILESASTNQTSMYLCASSPIGSNNEQFFGPGTRLTVL.

The V call is TRBV9, the J call TRBJ2-7; 11 bases agree with TRBD1. Germline V lookup: CDR1 SGDLS, CDR2 YYNGEE. This CDR3 has 15 amino acids. V shed 4 bases and J 3 bases; nucleotides not matched to a gene: 6. This CDR3 reads CASSFGQGAYYEQYF. The CDR3 nucleotides read TGTGCCAGCAGCTTCGGACAGGGGGCTTACTACGAGCAGTACTTC.

The chain joins TRBV25-1 to TRBJ2-1; D unresolved. The CDR3 runs 17 residues. Germline V gives CDR1 MGHDK, CDR2 SYGVNS. The V end was cut by 4 bases, the J end by 0 bases, with 16 bases between. The CDR3 loop is CASSALGRLSSYNEQFF. CDR3 DNA: TGTGCCAGCAGTGCTCTCGGACGTTTGAGCTCCTACAATGAGCAGTTCTTC. The variable domain in full, with the rest retrieved from reference TRBV25-1 and TRBJ2-1, is EADIYQTPRYLVIGTGKKITLECSQTMGHDKMYWYQQDPGMELHLIHYSYGVNSTEKGDLSSESTVSRIRTEHFPLTLESARPSHTSQYLCASSALGRLSSYNEQFFGPGTRLTVL.

J is TRBJ1-5 and V is TRBV6-5; maybe TRBD1 (6 bases). Trimming took 5 bases from V and 6 from J, leaving 14 bases between them. Germline CDR1 is MNHEY and CDR2 is SVGAGI. The CDR3 is 14 residues long. The chain's CDR3 is CASSLPGAGQPQHF. CDR3 coding DNA: TGTGCCAGCAGTCTACCAGGGGCCGGTCAGCCCCAGCATTTT.

The chain is built from TRBV29-1 and TRBJ2-1, with D perhaps matching TRBD2 (5 bases). Germline CDR1 and CDR2: SQVTM and ANQGSEA. V was trimmed by 6 bases and J by 5 bases, leaving 8 bases between them. The CDR3 has 11 residues. The CDR3 region has the DNA TGCAGCGTGGGAGAAGACAATGAGCAGTTCTTC. Amino acids: CSVGEDNEQFF.

The chain has TRBV28 and TRBJ1-5, with D uncertain. Trimming shortened V by 6 bases and J by 4 bases, and 16 bases separated the two germline ends. CDR1 and CDR2 (germline): MDHEN, SYDVKM. This CDR3 has 15 amino acids. In DNA, the CDR3 is TGTGCCAGCAGATCGCTGACGAGTAAGAATCAGCCCCAGCATTTT. Protein sequence: CASRSLTSKNQPQHF.

The J gene is TRBJ2-7, the V gene TRBV14; tentatively, D is TRBD1 (5 bases). Trimming removed 1 base from V and 4 bases from J, with 14 bases in between. The CDR3 sequence is 15 residues long. In germline, CDR1 is SGHDN, CDR2 FVKESK. The CDR3 loop reads CASSQGIGQAYEQYF. The DNA for the CDR3 is TGTGCCAGCAGCCAAGGGATCGGACAAGCATACGAGCAGTACTTC.

The rearrangement uses TRBV6-4 and TRBJ2-6; no reliable D call. Germline CDR1 reads MRHNA; CDR2 reads SNTAGT. This CDR3 has 16 residues. V dropped 0 bases and J dropped 4 bases, with 10 bases sitting between them. CDR3 DNA sequence: TGTGCCAGCAGTGACTCGGGGTCCGGGGGGGCCAACGTCCTGACTTTC. Translated: CASSDSGSGGANVLTF.

The gene calls are TRBV19 and TRBJ2-7; no firm D call. CDR1 is LNHDA, CDR2 SQIVND, per germline (reference sequence). CDR3 length: 13 amino acids. Trimming pared 0 bases from V and 9 bases from J, leaving 12 bases between. The CDR3 sequence is CASSIDLRSWQYF. The CDR3 DNA reads as TGTGCCAGTAGTATAGATCTGAGGTCTTGGCAGTACTTC. Full variable domain (missing parts from reference TRBV19 and TRBJ2-7): DGGITQSPKYLFRKEGQNVTLSCEQNLNHDAMYWYRQDPGQGLRLIYYSQIVNDFQKGDIAEGYSVSREKKESFPLTVTSAQKNPTAFYLCASSIDLRSWQYFGPGTRLTVT.

CDR3 amino acids: CASSTGDHTDTQYF. In nucleotides, the CDR3 is TGTGCCAGCAGTACGGGGGACCACACAGATACGCAGTATTTT. The chain joins TRBV6-5 to TRBJ2-3; possibly TRBD2 for D (6 bases). Germline V lookup: CDR1 MNHEY, CDR2 SVGAGI. Deletions cut 5 bases from V and 2 bases from J, with 11 bases between. This CDR3 spans 14 amino acids.